The 21 T cell receptor beta chains presented below share a single source sample, sequenced in a study of control samples from healthy donors and cancer patients. The method was immunoSEQ multiplex PCR; TCRdb's version includes in-frame clones alone and lacks a portion of them. The sample shows 90,000 to 110,000 clones, around 89% of them seen only once. Sequencing used blood. These receptors were collected from a woman between 45 and 60 years old in good health.

The V call is TRBV9, the J call TRBJ2-7; D might be TRBD2 (5 bases). Trimming took 3 bases from V and 4 from J, leaving 11 bases between them. The CDR3 extends over 13 amino acids. Germline CDR1 reads SGDLS; CDR2 reads YYNGEE. CDR3 sequence: CASSALGRYEQYF. CDR3 nucleotides: TGTGCCAGCAGCGCCCTTGGGAGATACGAGCAGTACTTC.

The chain uses TRBV4-3 and TRBJ2-3; D is possibly TRBD1 (5 bases). The CDR3 runs to 15 residues. Trimming removed 1 base at V and 2 bases at J, with 10 bases between. Per germline, CDR1 LGHNA and CDR2 YSLEER. This CDR3 reads CASSQARATTDTQYF. CDR3 in DNA: TGCGCCAGCAGCCAAGCCAGGGCCACCACAGATACGCAGTATTTT.

This chain joins TRBV5-6 and TRBJ2-5; D is undetermined. This CDR3 contains 11 residues. Trimming pared 3 bases from V and 2 bases from J, leaving 2 bases between. Per the germline V gene, CDR1 is SGHDT and CDR2 is YYEEEE. CDR3 sequence: CASSSQETQYF. In DNA form, the CDR3 reads TGTGCCAGCAGCTCACAAGAGACCCAGTACTTC.

J is TRBJ2-7 and V is TRBV5-1, with D uncertain. This CDR3 is 15 amino acids long. V gave up 0 bases and J gave up 1 base, with 11 bases separating them. Germline V CDR1 and CDR2: SGHRS, YFSETQ. CDR3: CASSLGGTMSYEQYV. CDR3 DNA sequence: TGCGCCAGCAGCTTGGGGGGTACTATGTCCTACGAGCAGTACGTC.

V is TRBV7-8 and J is TRBJ1-1; D is unclear. V was cut by 5 bases and J by 1 base, with 14 bases left in between. Germline V gives CDR1 SGHVS, CDR2 FQNEAQ. This CDR3 has 15 amino acids. CDR3 loop: CASSLLRTENTEAFF. The CDR3 nucleotides read TGTGCCAGCAGCCTCCTAAGGACGGAGAACACTGAAGCTTTCTTT.

V usage is TRBV25-1 and J usage is TRBJ2-3, with D tentatively TRBD1 or TRBD2 (5 bases each). Between the trimmed V and J ends, which lost 9 bases and 4 bases, there was a span of 17 bases. The CDR3 spans 14 residues. CDR1 is MGHDK, CDR2 SYGVNS, per germline. In DNA, the CDR3 is TGTGCCAGTGAAGGGACCGCGGCTCCAGATACGCAGTATTTT. Its translation is CASEGTAAPDTQYF.

The chain employs TRBV18 and TRBJ2-4; TRBD2 is a possible D gene (6 bases). The germline V and J ends were trimmed by 2 bases and 1 base, with 24 bases remaining between them. Germline CDR1 and CDR2: KGHSH and LQKENI. The CDR3 contains 20 residues. CDR3 region: CASSPGGGTAGLVAKNIQYF. Here the CDR3 DNA reads TGTGCCAGCTCACCAGGCGGAGGGACCGCGGGATTGGTGGCCAAAAACATTCAGTACTTC.

The chain employs TRBV6-5 and TRBJ2-3; 14 bases line up with TRBD2. The germline gives CDR1 MNHEY, CDR2 SVGAGI. The ends lost 6 bases at V and 3 bases at J; junction bases unmatched: 2. The CDR3 sequence is 15 residues long. The CDR3 loop reads CASRGLAGETDTQYF. The CDR3 coding sequence is TGTGCCAGCAGGGGACTAGCGGGAGAAACAGATACGCAGTATTTT.

This chain links TRBV5-6 with TRBJ1-2; tentative D call: TRBD1 (5 bases). V lost 6 bases to trimming and J lost 4 bases, with 16 bases between them. This CDR3 has 14 residues. Germline loops: CDR1 SGHDT, CDR2 YYEEEE. The CDR3 DNA reads as TGTGCCAGCACCAACCGGGTGGGGACCTATGGCTACACCTTC. Amino acid sequence: CASTNRVGTYGYTF.

The chain carries TRBV9 and TRBJ1-5; maybe TRBD1 (5 bases). Germline CDR1 is SGDLS and CDR2 is YYNGEE. V was trimmed by 3 bases and J by 7 bases, leaving 11 bases between them. CDR3 length: 13 residues. The CDR3 DNA is TGTGCCAGCAGCGGGCAGGGTGAACAGCCCCAGCATTTT. It specifies CASSGQGEQPQHF.

The rearrangement joins TRBV14 to TRBJ1-2; D ambiguous. This CDR3 contains 16 residues. V lost 0 bases and J lost 6, with 17 bases in between. Germline V lookup: CDR1 SGHDN, CDR2 FVKESK. The CDR3 nucleotides are TGTGCCAGCAGCCAAGACTTGAGGTTTTACCCGGATGGCTACACCTTC. Its translation: CASSQDLRFYPDGYTF.

This clone has a count of ten or more. The sample holds other DNA sequences that translate to the same CDR3. The chain employs TRBV3-1 (or the pseudogene TRBV3-2) and TRBJ2-2, with a possible D match to TRBD1 (5 bases). The ends were cut back, 2 bases at V and 3 bases at J, with 13 bases in the middle. Looked up from germline, CDR1 is LGHDT and CDR2 is YNNKEL (reference sequence). The CDR3 length is 16 residues. DNA for the CDR3: TGTGCCAGCAGCCAATGGGGCAGCAGGGACACCGGGGAGCTGTTTTTT. Amino acid sequence: CASSQWGSRDTGELFF.

The rearrangement uses TRBV19 and TRBJ2-5; maybe TRBD2 (6 bases). Trimming pared 1 base from V and 0 bases from J, leaving 6 bases between. CDR1 and CDR2 from the germline V gene are LNHDA and SQIVND (reference sequence). CDR3 length: 14 residues. CDR3 sequence reads: CASSIGDYQETQYF. CDR3 nucleotides: TGTGCCAGTAGTATAGGGGACTACCAAGAGACCCAGTACTTC.

This sequence joins TRBV7-7 and TRBJ2-5; 8 positions match TRBD2. Germline trimming cut 5 bases from V and 5 bases from J; bases unmatched to any gene: 7. Per the germline V gene, CDR1 is SSHAT and CDR2 is FNYEAQ (reference sequence). CDR3 length equals 14 residues. CDR3 loop: CASSKAGAGETQYF. CDR3 DNA: TGTGCCAGCAGCAAAGCGGGGGCGGGGGAGACCCAGTACTTC. Variable domain in full (rest from reference TRBV7-7 and TRBJ2-5): GAGVSQSPRYKVTKRGQDVTLRCDPISSHATLYWYQQALGQGPEFLTYFNYEAQPDKSGLPSDRFSAERPEGSISTLTIQRTEQRDSAMYRCASSKAGAGETQYFGPGTRLLVL.

The chain has TRBV7-2 and TRBJ2-3; D might be TRBD1 or TRBD2, each matching 7 bases. The germline V gene encodes CDR1 SGHTA and CDR2 FQGNSA. The CDR3 is made up of 16 amino acids. Trimming shortened V by 1 base and J by 4 bases, and 15 bases separated the two germline ends. CDR3 residues: CASSLVGGTVADTQYF. CDR3 nucleotide sequence: TGTGCCAGCAGCTTAGTGGGGGGGACAGTAGCAGATACGCAGTATTTT.

V and J are TRBV2 and TRBJ1-1; D is unresolved. This CDR3 comprises 10 residues. Per the germline V gene, CDR1 is SNHLY and CDR2 is FYNNEI. Trimming pared 8 bases from V and 5 bases from J, leaving 6 bases between. CDR3: CASGWTEAFF. The CDR3 nucleotides are TGTGCCAGCGGTTGGACTGAAGCTTTCTTT. The entire variable domain, with the rest obtained from reference TRBV2 and TRBJ1-1, is as follows: EPEVTQTPSHQVTQMGQEVILRCVPISNHLYFYWYRQILGQKVEFLVSFYNNEISEKSEIFDDQFSVERPDGSNFTLKIRSTKLEDSAMYFCASGWTEAFFGQGTRLTVV.

This clone was seen only once. The chain couples TRBV7-9 to TRBJ2-3; D is undetermined. CDR3 length: 13 amino acids. Germline V gives CDR1 SEHNR, CDR2 FQNEAQ (reference sequence). Trimming removed 6 bases at V and 6 bases at J, with 13 bases between. The CDR3 nucleotides are TGTGCCAGCAGACCAGCTGCTGTTGATACGCAGTATTTT. It encodes CASRPAAVDTQYF.

The chain carries TRBV11-3 and TRBJ2-5, with D possibly matching TRBD2 (5 bases). The CDR3 consists of 15 residues. CDR1 and CDR2 (germline): SGHNT, YENEEA. V was pared by 5 bases and J by 3 bases, with 16 bases between. In DNA, the CDR3 is TGTGCCAGCAGCGTCGGGCTAGCCGTAAAAGAGACCCAGTACTTC. This codes for CASSVGLAVKETQYF. Supplemented by reference TRBV11-3 and TRBJ2-5, the full variable domain reads EAGVVQSPRYKIIEKKQPVAFWCNPISGHNTLYWYLQNLGQGPELLIRYENEEAVDDSQLPKDRFSAERLKGVDSTLKIQPAELGDSAVYLCASSVGLAVKETQYFGPGTRLLVL.

The V call is TRBV4-2, the J call TRBJ2-1, with 7 bases lining up with TRBD2. The germline gives CDR1 LGHNA, CDR2 YNFKEQ. Germline trimming cut 4 bases from V and 5 bases from J; bases unmatched to any gene: 14. The CDR3 spans 17 residues. In DNA form, the CDR3 reads TGTGCCAGCAGCCCCAGAGGCGGGAGATCGGCAGACAATGAGCAGTTCTTC. It yields the protein CASSPRGGRSADNEQFF.

The rearrangement joins TRBV15 to TRBJ2-7; 9 nucleotides line up with TRBD2. The CDR3 sequence is 14 residues long. Looked up from germline, CDR1 is LNHNV and CDR2 is YYDKDF (reference sequence). V shed 4 bases, J shed 4 bases, and the junction held 5 bases outside the gene matches. CDR3 loop: CATSMVLAGYEQYV. The DNA for the CDR3 is TGTGCCACCAGCATGGTACTAGCGGGTTACGAGCAGTACGTC.

The chain uses TRBV5-8 and TRBJ1-1; 8 nucleotides agree with TRBD1. V shed 8 bases, J shed 8 bases, and the junction held 11 bases outside the gene matches. Germline loops: CDR1 SGHTS, CDR2 YDEGEE. CDR3 size: 13 residues. This chain's CDR3 is CARRGQGEQEAFF. The CDR3 coding sequence is TGTGCCAGACGAGGACAGGGAGAACAGGAAGCTTTCTTT.